One T cell receptor beta chain is described in this entry. Its specificity is unknown. The CDR3 has 17 amino acids. The germline V gene has CDR1 SGHAT and CDR2 FQNNGV. Trimming removed 0 bases from V and 5 bases from J, with 17 bases in between. Unique molecular identifiers featured in how the TCRbeta library was prepared. TCRdb analysed the PCR reads with MiXCR anew, one entry per CDR3 protein. The sample includes 200,000 to 300,000 distinct CDR3 sequences, under 30% of them seen just once. This record belongs to a study of T-cell reconstitution after alpha-beta-depleted transplantation in children. Whole-study findings and limits: Among T cells one year after transplant, newly produced cells accounted for most counts and diversity. Reportedly, roughly two months post-transplant, alpha-beta T cells arose from several hundred expanded graft clones. Some patients' high day-60 TCRbeta diversity was attributed to recipient cells surviving conditioning.

The specimen comprised PBMCs, mostly from graft donor cells, sampled 360 days after TCRalphabeta/CD19-depleted stem cell transplant. The sequence was obtained from a female patient younger than 10 who had a stem cell transplant for congenital amegakaryocytic thrombocytopenia, so the T cells may come from the graft donor. The rearrangement uses TRBV11-2 and TRBJ2-1, with D perhaps TRBD1 or TRBD2 (5 bases each). The CDR3 protein is CASSLESARGVNNEQFF. CDR3 DNA: TGTGCCAGCAGCTTAGAGTCAGCTAGAGGGGTGAACAATGAGCAGTTCTTC.